This TCR beta chain appears in the sequencing data of a study of identical twins. Study findings and constraints: Researchers caution that invariant MAIT and iNKT cells could partly confound zero-insertion analyses. Reduced insertions were recorded for abundant cord blood beta clonotypes, with no such pattern in memory repertoires.

There are many counts of this clonotype. Its antigen is still unknown. TCRdb ran MiXCR on the 5' RACE reads and lists one entry per CDR3 protein. Among around 250,000 distinct CDR3 sequences, roughly 7% were seen once, and the ten largest hold about 3.6%. The CDR3 sequence is 14 residues long. Germline-derived CDR1 and CDR2 are MGHRA and YSYEKL. Trimming shortened V by 4 bases and J by 7 bases, and 13 bases separated the two germline ends. The same sample was also studied in work on yellow fever vaccine responses in identical twins.

The chain employs TRBV4-1 and TRBJ1-4; a possible D gene is TRBD1 (5 bases). The sequenced material came from memory (CD45RO+) T cells sorted from blood. The origin of this receptor is a woman between 18 and 30 years old in good health. The DNA of the CDR3 is TGCGCCAGCAGCCCAGAGGGGCGGACTGAAAAACTGTTTTTT. This sequence encodes CASSPEGRTEKLFF.